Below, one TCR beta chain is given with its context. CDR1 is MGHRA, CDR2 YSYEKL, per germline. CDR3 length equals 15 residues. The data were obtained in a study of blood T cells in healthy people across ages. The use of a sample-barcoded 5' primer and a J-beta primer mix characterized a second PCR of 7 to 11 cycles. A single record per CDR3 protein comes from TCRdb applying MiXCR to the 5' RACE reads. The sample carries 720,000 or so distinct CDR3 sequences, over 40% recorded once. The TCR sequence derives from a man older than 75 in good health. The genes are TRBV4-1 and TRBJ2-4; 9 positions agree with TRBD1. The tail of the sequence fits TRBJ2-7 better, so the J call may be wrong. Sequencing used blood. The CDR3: CASSKAGQGSHEQYF. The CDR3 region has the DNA TGCGCCAGCAGCAAAGCGGGACAGGGTTCCCACGAGCAGTACTTC.